This T cell receptor (beta chain) was sequenced in a study of T cell repertoires in cytomegalovirus infection. In the study overall: Public TCR beta signature analysis indicated the presence of both CMV infection and matching HLA type.

V was shortened by 5 bases and J by 4 bases, with 9 bases between the two germline ends. The CDR3 contains 12 residues. The germline V gene has CDR1 SGHVS and CDR2 FNYEAQ. TCRdb ran MiXCR on the reads and lists one entry per CDR3 protein. Among 150,000 to 190,000 distinct CDR3 sequences listed, roughly a quarter were seen once. Study observations and caveats: HLA-C-restricted CMV-specific TCR beta clonotypes were dominant in the ex vivo response.

This clonotype was counted at least ten times. The antigen is unknown. Sequencing was done on a sample of PBMCs. The chain employs TRBV7-6 and TRBJ2-7, with TRBD1 as a possible D gene (5 bases). The clonotype originates from a human donor in good health (CMV status not recorded). Some clones in this sample may be carry-over from other donors' samples. CDR3 in DNA: TGTGCCAGCAGCCTGGACACGTACGAGCAGTACTTC. Its protein is CASSLDTYEQYF.